The rows below give T cell receptor beta chains drawn from one sample of a study of blood T cell repertoires in COVID-19. Sequenced by immunoSEQ multiplex PCR; TCRdb stores in-frame clones only, minus some. The sample shows about 90,000 clones, roughly 80% of them seen only once. Sequencing was performed on peripheral blood. The receptors were sampled from a man older than 75 with active or convalescent COVID-19. The CDR3 runs from the conserved cysteine through the conserved F or W. The order of the fields is J gene, clone size, D gene, V gene, CDR3 protein, CDR3 DNA. A D gene is named only where the DNA matches it firmly. Part of the rows lack a size; the others show once, few, many or a class for expanded clones.

TRBJ1-1,NA,NA,TRBV3-1/TRBV3-2,CASSHISGGSEAFF,TGTGCCAGCAGCCATATTTCGGGGGGCTCTGAAGCTTTCTTT
TRBJ1-4,NA,NA,TRBV19,CASSIGGITNEKLFF,TGTGCCAGTAGTATAGGAGGGATCACTAATGAAAAACTGTTTTTT
TRBJ2-2,few,NA,TRBV5-4,CASSSRYEGFTGELFF,TGTGCCAGCAGCTCCAGATACGAGGGATTCACCGGGGAGCTGTTTTTT
TRBJ1-2,NA,TRBD1,TRBV9,CASSAYRGNYGYTF,TGTGCCAGCAGCGCTTACAGGGGAAACTATGGCTACACCTTC
TRBJ2-2,NA,NA,TRBV11-3,CASSSDSGRAGELFF,TGTGCCAGCAGCTCGGACAGTGGAAGGGCCGGGGAGCTGTTTTTT
TRBJ1-5,NA,TRBD1,TRBV19,CASMGTGIRQPQHF,TGTGCCAGTATGGGGACAGGGATCAGGCAGCCCCAGCATTTT
TRBJ2-3,NA,TRBD1,TRBV19,CASSIRGQGRSTDTQYF,TGTGCCAGTAGTATACGCGGACAGGGGAGGAGCACAGATACGCAGTATTTT
TRBJ1-2,NA,NA,TRBV28,CASSLGTLNYGYTF,TGTGCCAGCAGTCTCGGGACACTTAACTATGGCTACACCTTC
TRBJ1-6,NA,TRBD1,TRBV2,CASGDRAPLPLHF,TGTGCCAGCGGGGACAGGGCGCCTTTACCCCTCCACTTT
TRBJ2-7,NA,NA,TRBV27,CASSLRRVGTYEQYF,TGTGCCAGCAGTTTACGCCGGGTCGGCACCTACGAGCAGTACTTC
TRBJ1-2,many,TRBD1,TRBV6-5,CASSSQGAWGYTF,TGTGCCAGCAGTTCACAGGGGGCGTGGGGCTACACCTTC
TRBJ2-7,few,TRBD1,TRBV18,CASSPAWDSYEQYF,TGTGCCAGCTCACCTGCCTGGGACAGCTACGAGCAGTACTTC
TRBJ2-2,NA,TRBD2,TRBV19,CASIGTSGRNTGELFF,TGTGCCAGCATCGGGACTAGCGGGCGTAACACCGGGGAGCTGTTTTTT
TRBJ2-5,NA,NA,TRBV19,CASSINGQETQYF,TGTGCCAGTAGTATAAACGGTCAAGAGACCCAGTACTTC
TRBJ1-4,NA,TRBD1,TRBV2,CASKTGGFEKLFF,TGTGCCAGCAAGACAGGGGGGTTTGAAAAACTGTTTTTT
TRBJ2-7,NA,TRBD2,TRBV5-1,CASSRSGGSYEQYF,TGCGCCAGCAGCCGAAGCGGGGGGTCCTACGAGCAGTACTTC
TRBJ2-7,NA,TRBD1,TRBV12-3/TRBV12-4,CASSLKGAGEQYF,TGTGCCAGCAGTTTAAAGGGGGCCGGCGAACAGTACTTC
TRBJ2-3,NA,TRBD2,TRBV5-4,CASSFLGTRVTDTQYF,TGTGCCAGCAGCTTCCTCGGGACTAGGGTCACAGATACGCAGTATTTT
TRBJ2-7,once,TRBD1,TRBV18,CASSPKISPGTGENEQYF,TGTGCCAGCTCACCAAAGATCTCTCCCGGGACAGGGGAAAACGAGCAGTACTTC
TRBJ2-3,many,TRBD1,TRBV5-1,CATGTASTDTQYF,TGCGCCACCGGGACAGCCTCCACAGATACGCAGTATTTT
TRBJ1-2,once,TRBD1,TRBV18,CASSISPRTGASYGYTF,TGTGCCAGCTCCATCTCGCCCCGGACAGGAGCTTCTTATGGCTACACCTTC
TRBJ2-7,NA,NA,TRBV5-1,CASSTRRLTQGKREQYF,TGCGCCAGCAGCACCCGCCGCCTGACACAGGGCAAGAGGGAGCAGTACTTC
TRBJ2-1,NA,TRBD2,TRBV4-3,CASSQEGSGGANEQFF,TGCGCCAGCAGCCAAGAAGGTAGCGGGGGGGCTAATGAGCAGTTCTTC
TRBJ1-1,once,NA,TRBV5-1,CASSSYTEAFF,TGCGCCAGCAGCTCATACACTGAAGCTTTCTTT
TRBJ2-1,NA,NA,TRBV29-1,CSVGGGGSNEQFF,TGCAGCGTGGGGGGAGGAGGCTCCAATGAGCAGTTCTTC
TRBJ2-2,NA,NA,TRBV6-2/TRBV6-3,CASSYSLPNTGELFF,TGTGCCAGCAGTTACTCGCTACCGAACACCGGGGAGCTGTTTTTT
TRBJ2-7,few,NA,TRBV2,CASSGYYEQYF,TGTGCCAGCAGTGGTTACTACGAGCAGTACTTC
TRBJ1-1,NA,TRBD1,TRBV18,CASSPPNRGLEAFF,TGTGCCAGCTCACCACCGAACAGGGGGCTTGAAGCTTTCTTT
TRBJ1-1,few,NA,TRBV15,CATSRDLRVTEAFF,TGTGCCACCAGCAGAGATTTGCGGGTCACTGAAGCTTTCTTT
TRBJ1-2,NA,NA,TRBV9,CASSVGGDYGYTF,TGTGCCAGCAGCGTAGGGGGAGACTATGGCTACACCTTC
TRBJ2-3,NA,NA,TRBV7-9,CASSPSTDTQYF,TGTGCCAGCAGCCCTAGCACAGATACGCAGTATTTT
TRBJ1-6,once,NA,TRBV13,CASSGGSYNSPLHF,TGTGCCAGCAGTGGAGGCTCCTATAATTCACCCCTCCACTTT
TRBJ1-6,NA,TRBD1,TRBV5-6,CASSGRDRAPDSPLHF,TGTGCCAGCAGCGGAAGGGACAGAGCCCCCGATTCACCCCTCCACTTT
TRBJ1-1,few,TRBD1,TRBV19,CASSLGQGTEAFF,TGTGCCAGTAGTCTCGGACAGGGGACTGAAGCTTTCTTT
TRBJ1-2,once,NA,TRBV6-5,CASSYSYDYGYTF,TGTGCCAGCAGTTACTCCTACGACTATGGCTACACCTTC
TRBJ1-2,NA,TRBD1,TRBV27,CASRATGDGYGYTF,TGTGCCAGCAGGGCTACAGGGGATGGCTATGGCTACACCTTC
TRBJ2-3,NA,NA,TRBV9,CASSVRGTDTQYF,TGTGCCAGCAGCGTACGGGGCACAGATACGCAGTATTTT
TRBJ2-3,NA,TRBD2,TRBV7-2,CASSLGASGGTDTQYF,TGTGCCAGCAGCTTAGGAGCTAGCGGAGGCACAGATACGCAGTATTTT
TRBJ1-1,NA,TRBD1,TRBV5-5,CASSLETGGLRF,TGTGCCAGCAGCTTGGAAACAGGGGGCCTGCGGTTT
TRBJ1-4,NA,TRBD1,TRBV4-1,CASSQGIGTGNEKLFF,TGCGCCAGCAGCCAAGGCATTGGGACAGGGAATGAAAAACTGTTTTTT
TRBJ1-5,NA,TRBD1,TRBV2,CASRAGQVLQPQHF,TGTGCCAGCAGAGCCGGACAGGTTCTTCAGCCCCAGCATTTT
TRBJ1-5,NA,NA,TRBV7-9,CASSLGTRPQHF,TGTGCCAGCAGCTTAGGAACGCGGCCCCAGCATTTT
TRBJ2-2,once,NA,TRBV9,CASSPLLGQPSTGELFF,TGTGCCAGCAGCCCCCTACTGGGACAACCCTCCACCGGGGAGCTGTTTTTT
TRBJ1-1,NA,NA,TRBV10-3,CAISESTGDGTEAFF,TGTGCCATCAGTGAGTCGACGGGGGACGGCACTGAAGCTTTCTTT
TRBJ2-2,NA,NA,TRBV5-1,CASSNRPMDGELFF,TGCGCCAGCTCAAACAGACCTATGGACGGGGAGCTGTTTTTT
TRBJ1-1,NA,NA,TRBV6-2/TRBV6-3,CASSYSSGKYTEAFF,TGTGCCAGCAGTTACTCATCGGGAAAGTACACTGAAGCTTTCTTT
TRBJ2-2,NA,NA,TRBV5-1,CASTKSGGFLNTGELFF,TGCGCCAGCACAAAATCAGGAGGGTTTCTGAACACCGGGGAGCTGTTTTTT
TRBJ1-5,NA,NA,TRBV18,CASSPRTGYSNQPQHF,TGTGCCAGCTCACCCCGCACAGGGTATAGCAATCAGCCCCAGCATTTT
TRBJ2-3,NA,TRBD2,TRBV10-3,CAIRGLDGDTQYF,TGTGCCATCAGGGGACTAGACGGGGATACGCAGTATTTT
TRBJ2-5,NA,TRBD1,TRBV7-2,CASSPDRGPGAQYF,TGTGCCAGCAGCCCCGACAGGGGGCCAGGGGCCCAGTACTTC
TRBJ1-2,NA,NA,TRBV5-5,CASSSAGRAEVGYTF,TGTGCCAGCAGCTCAGCGGGCAGGGCTGAAGTTGGCTACACCTTC
TRBJ2-5,few,NA,TRBV3-1/TRBV3-2,CASSPLNYRVRETQYF,TGTGCCAGCAGCCCCCTTAATTACAGGGTTCGGGAGACCCAGTACTTC
TRBJ1-1,NA,TRBD1,TRBV29-1,CSAKTGTGAIWEAEAFF,TGCAGCGCCAAGACTGGGACAGGGGCTATATGGGAGGCTGAAGCTTTCTTT
TRBJ1-1,NA,NA,TRBV30,CAWRGLRKAFF,TGTGCCTGGAGGGGACTAAGGAAAGCTTTCTTT
TRBJ2-2,NA,NA,TRBV27,CASSRTGELFF,TGTGCCAGCAGCAGAACCGGGGAGCTGTTTTTT
TRBJ2-7,NA,TRBD1,TRBV13,CASSSPGQGYEQYF,TGTGCCAGCAGCTCTCCGGGACAGGGGTACGAGCAGTACTTC
TRBJ1-5,NA,TRBD1,TRBV7-9,CASSVGQNNQPQHF,TGTGCCAGCAGCGTGGGACAGAACAATCAGCCCCAGCATTTT
TRBJ1-5,once,TRBD1,TRBV6-1,CASSEWTGGTQPQHF,TGTGCCAGCAGTGAATGGACAGGGGGCACTCAGCCCCAGCATTTT
TRBJ2-2,few,TRBD1,TRBV6-5,CASRHRGPGELFF,TGTGCCAGCCGCCACAGGGGGCCCGGGGAGCTGTTTTTT
TRBJ2-3,NA,NA,TRBV19,CASTPTGAPDTQYF,TGTGCCAGTACACCCACTGGGGCACCAGATACGCAGTATTTT